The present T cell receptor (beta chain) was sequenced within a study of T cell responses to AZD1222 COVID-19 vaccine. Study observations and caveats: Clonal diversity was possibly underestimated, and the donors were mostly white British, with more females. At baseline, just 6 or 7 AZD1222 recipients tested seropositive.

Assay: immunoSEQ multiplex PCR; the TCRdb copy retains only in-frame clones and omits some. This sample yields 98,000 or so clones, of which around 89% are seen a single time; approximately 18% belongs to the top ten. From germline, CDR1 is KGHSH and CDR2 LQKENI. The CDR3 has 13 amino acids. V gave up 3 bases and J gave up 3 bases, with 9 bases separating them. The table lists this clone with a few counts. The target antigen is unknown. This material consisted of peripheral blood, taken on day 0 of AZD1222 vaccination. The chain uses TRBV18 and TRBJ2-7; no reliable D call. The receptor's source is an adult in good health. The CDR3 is CASSPTVGYEQYF. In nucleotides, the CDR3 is TGTGCCAGCTCACCTACTGTCGGCTACGAGCAGTACTTC.